This section outlines one T cell receptor beta chain sequence together with its context. The target of this receptor is not known. With a much larger clone just one base away, this may be a read error. This sample is part of a study of tumor and adjacent non-tumor tissue in lung cancer listed by TCRdb under 2018. In the study overall: Patients with adenocarcinoma (approximately 13), squamous cell carcinoma (2) and small cell lung cancer (1) were included in the cohort. The 15 or so patients were aged about 31 to 76 years, included some 10 men and 5 women, and had TNM stage I to III disease. Sequencing generated a total of 125,075,908 productive TCRbeta reads, averaging around 4.3 million reads per sample. The study compared bulk TCRbeta repertoires from lung tumor tissue and matched distant non-tumor lung tissue of approximately 15 lung cancer patients. For each patient, one tumor sample and one normal lung sample were taken, giving approximately 33 paired specimens that underwent TCRbeta CDR3 sequencing. The research as a whole found: With only approximately 15 patients in the cohort, the authors noted that larger samples and more detailed clinical data are needed. Neither the sequencing platform nor unique molecular identifiers are named or mentioned anywhere in the methods. Significantly higher TCR diversity (inverse Simpson) was observed in tumor tissue than in normal lung tissue (approximately 430 vs 150, P = 0.0075, Mann-Whitney U test). A significantly larger cumulative share of the repertoire was made up by the top 100 clones in normal lung than in tumor tissue. TCR diversity was significantly higher in younger patients, and higher tumor TCR diversity was associated with shorter overall and disease-free survival. Peripheral blood was not sequenced, so blood TCRbeta repertoires were not examined in the lung cancer patients of the study.

The germline V gene specifies ENHRY as CDR1 and SYGVKD as CDR2. Inclusive of the bounding cysteine and phenylalanine, the CDR3 is 13 residues long. Only CDR3 DNA remains: 39 bases, in frame from the first base. Library method: multiplex PCR. For sequencing, an Illumina HiSeq 2500 was employed. Following protocols modified from ARM-PCR, the researchers constructed TCRbeta libraries through three rounds of nested PCR with primers (Table S4). Before sequencing, PCR products in the 200-500 bp range were cut out of the gel and cleaned up using the QIAquick gel extraction kit. The paper's data handling went like this. Reads were cleaned using Trimmomatic, were merged into complete CDR3 sequences using FLASH, and were assigned to V(D)J germline segments using MiTCR. Clonal diversity was computed as the inverse Simpson's index with VDJtools. Productive reads were defined as in-frame sequences without a premature stop codon. TCRdb trimmed public reads at Q25 via fastp, called clones via MiXCR and kept in-frame beta chains. Every CDR3 protein is listed once, alongside the most common genes and DNA of its rows. TCRdb's processing, not the authors' own work, is the source of the V and J calls. A total of 55,000 to 65,000 distinct CDR3 sequences appear in this sample, 61% of them only once. The ten biggest clones cover under 35% of the sample.

RNA was isolated from bulk unsorted tissue, and RNA quality was assessed with a NanoDrop ND-1000 and an Agilent 2100. Distant non-tumor tissue taken more than 3 cm from the tumor edge was used as the normal lung sample. The donors were newly diagnosed lung cancer patients admitted for thoracic surgery in China from August to November 2014 who had not received prior chemotherapy. Anyone who had undergone radiotherapy or chemotherapy before, or who had another cancer at the same time, was left out of the study. Surgical tissue pieces of roughly 1-2.2 cm3 were preserved in RNAlater solution and stored at -80 °C until use.

The TCR was taken from a man aged 65 to 79 with non-small cell lung cancer. Sequencing input: distant non-tumor lung tissue. The rearrangement combines TRBV10-3 with TRBJ2-5; the D gene is perhaps TRBD2, from 6 matching bases. The base sequence is TGTGCCATCAATGAGTACGGGGGAGAGACCCAGTACTTC. Translation gives CAINEYGGETQYF.